This T cell receptor beta chain stems from a study of early T cells in non-severe SARS-CoV-2 infection. About the study: Chains were not paired, and sequencing was done on bulk RNA from unsorted whole blood.

General study points: The VDJdb matching leaned toward anti-spike CD8 responses and overlooked private and CD4 specificities.

With respect to this clonotype: What it binds is not known.

CDR1 and CDR2 (germline): LGHDT, YNNKEL (reference sequence). Trimming at V came to 5 bases and at J to 3 bases, leaving 4 bases not matched to a gene. The CDR3 length is 15 residues. As part of library construction, unique molecular identifiers were attached to individual cDNA molecules. TCRdb passed the 5' RACE reads through MiXCR, listing each CDR3 protein once. The sample lists about 40,000 distinct CDR3 sequences, roughly 5% occurring once. Sequencing used whole blood. This receptor was taken from an adult who was a healthcare worker with PCR-confirmed SARS-CoV-2 infection or an uninfected control (not recorded which). V is TRBV3-1 and J is TRBJ1-1, with TRBD1 matching over 12 bases. This CDR3 reads CASSMGTGGYTEAFF. The CDR3, as DNA: TGTGCCAGCAGCATGGGGACAGGGGGCTACACTGAAGCTTTCTTT.